The clone carrying this T cell receptor (beta chain) occurred a few times. The sample originates from a study of blood T cell repertoires in COVID-19. Overall study context: The samples span acute and convalescent COVID-19 from the United States, Italy and Spain. The cDNA or gDNA used as material had been derived from T cells, B-cell-depleted T cells, or PBMCs.

The V and J ends lost 1 base and 6 bases, in that order; junction bases with no gene match: 10. CDR3 length equals 16 residues. Germline V gene sequence: CDR1 LNHNV, CDR2 YYDKDF (reference sequence). Per the original data handling: From reference gene primer amplification, estimates of nucleated cell counts were derived. Measured with immunoSEQ multiplex PCR; TCRdb has only the in-frame clones, and not every one. V and J calls and clone size are copied from that table; D and trimming were computed from the DNA. The table has tens of thousands of clones, 82% seen once. The chain employs TRBV15 and TRBJ2-7; 9 bases map to TRBD1. Sequenced: peripheral blood. The clonotype originates from a human donor in a cohort sampled during active COVID-19. The chain's CDR3 is CATSRVQGAVHSEQYF. The CDR3 DNA reads TGTGCCACCAGCAGAGTACAGGGGGCGGTTCACTCCGAGCAGTACTTC.